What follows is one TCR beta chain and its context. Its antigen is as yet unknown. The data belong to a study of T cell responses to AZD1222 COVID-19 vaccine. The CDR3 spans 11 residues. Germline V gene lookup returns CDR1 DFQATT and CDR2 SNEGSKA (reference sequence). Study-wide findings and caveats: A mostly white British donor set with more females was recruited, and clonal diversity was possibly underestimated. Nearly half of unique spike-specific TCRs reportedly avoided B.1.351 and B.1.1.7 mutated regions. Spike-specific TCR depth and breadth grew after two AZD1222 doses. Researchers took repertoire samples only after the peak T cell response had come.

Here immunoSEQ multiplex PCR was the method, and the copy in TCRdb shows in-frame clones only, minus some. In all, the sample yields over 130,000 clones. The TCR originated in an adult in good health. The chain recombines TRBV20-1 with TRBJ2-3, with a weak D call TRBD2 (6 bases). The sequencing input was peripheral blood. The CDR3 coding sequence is TGCGGGGGGTTGTCCACAGATACGCAGTATTTT. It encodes CGGLSTDTQYF.